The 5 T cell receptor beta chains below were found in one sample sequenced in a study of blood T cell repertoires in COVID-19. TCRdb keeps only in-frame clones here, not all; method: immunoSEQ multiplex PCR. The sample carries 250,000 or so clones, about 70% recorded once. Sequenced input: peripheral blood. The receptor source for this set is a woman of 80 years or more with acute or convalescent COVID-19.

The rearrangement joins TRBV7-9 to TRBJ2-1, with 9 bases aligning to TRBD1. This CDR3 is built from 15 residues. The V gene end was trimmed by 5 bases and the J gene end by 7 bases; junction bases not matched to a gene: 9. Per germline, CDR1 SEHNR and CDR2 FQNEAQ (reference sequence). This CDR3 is CASSPLRDRANEQFF. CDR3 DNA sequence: TGTGCCAGCAGCCCGCTCCGGGACAGGGCTAATGAGCAGTTCTTC.

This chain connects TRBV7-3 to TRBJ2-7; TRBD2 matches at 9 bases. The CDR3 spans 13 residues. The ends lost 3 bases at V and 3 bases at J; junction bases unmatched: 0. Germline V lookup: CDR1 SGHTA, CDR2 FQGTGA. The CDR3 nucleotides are TGTGCCAGCAGCTTTAGCGGGGGCTACGAGCAGTACTTC. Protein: CASSFSGGYEQYF. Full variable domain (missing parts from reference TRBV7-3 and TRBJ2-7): GAGVSQTPSNKVTEKGKYVELRCDPISGHTALYWYRQSLGQGPEFLIYFQGTGAADDSGLPNDRFFAVRPEGSVSTLKIQRTERGDSAVYLCASSFSGGYEQYFGPGTRLTVT.

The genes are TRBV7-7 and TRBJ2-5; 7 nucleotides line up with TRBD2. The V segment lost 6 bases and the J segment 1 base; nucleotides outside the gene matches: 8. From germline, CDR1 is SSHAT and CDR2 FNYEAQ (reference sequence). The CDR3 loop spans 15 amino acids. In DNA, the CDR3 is TGTGCCAGCAGTTCATTGCTAGCGGCCCAAGAGACCCAGTACTTC. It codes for CASSSLLAAQETQYF.

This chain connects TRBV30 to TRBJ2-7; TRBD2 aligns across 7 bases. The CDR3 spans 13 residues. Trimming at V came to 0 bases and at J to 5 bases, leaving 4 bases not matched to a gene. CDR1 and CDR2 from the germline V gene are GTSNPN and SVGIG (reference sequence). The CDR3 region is CAWSVGGADEQYF. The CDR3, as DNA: TGTGCCTGGAGTGTGGGAGGGGCCGACGAGCAGTACTTC.

Here the CDR3 reads CASSDLGTGETQYF. DNA of the CDR3: TGTGCCAGCAGTGACCTGGGGACAGGAGAGACCCAGTACTTC. The J gene is TRBJ2-5, the V gene TRBV6-6, with TRBD1 matching 8 bases. The CDR3 runs 14 residues. The germline V gene encodes CDR1 MNHNY and CDR2 SVGAGI (reference sequence). The V gene end was trimmed by 5 bases and the J gene end by 4 bases; junction bases not matched to a gene: 6.